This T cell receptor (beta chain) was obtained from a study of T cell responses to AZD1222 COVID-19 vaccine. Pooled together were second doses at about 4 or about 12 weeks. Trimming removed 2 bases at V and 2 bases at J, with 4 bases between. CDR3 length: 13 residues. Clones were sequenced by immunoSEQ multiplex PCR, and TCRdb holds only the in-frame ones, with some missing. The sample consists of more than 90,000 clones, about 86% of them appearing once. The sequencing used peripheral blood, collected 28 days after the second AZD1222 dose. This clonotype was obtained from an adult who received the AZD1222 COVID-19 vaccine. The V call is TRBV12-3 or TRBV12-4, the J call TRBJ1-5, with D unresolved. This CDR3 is CASSLRRNQPQHF. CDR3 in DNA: TGTGCCAGCAGTTTAAGACGCAATCAGCCCCAGCATTTT.